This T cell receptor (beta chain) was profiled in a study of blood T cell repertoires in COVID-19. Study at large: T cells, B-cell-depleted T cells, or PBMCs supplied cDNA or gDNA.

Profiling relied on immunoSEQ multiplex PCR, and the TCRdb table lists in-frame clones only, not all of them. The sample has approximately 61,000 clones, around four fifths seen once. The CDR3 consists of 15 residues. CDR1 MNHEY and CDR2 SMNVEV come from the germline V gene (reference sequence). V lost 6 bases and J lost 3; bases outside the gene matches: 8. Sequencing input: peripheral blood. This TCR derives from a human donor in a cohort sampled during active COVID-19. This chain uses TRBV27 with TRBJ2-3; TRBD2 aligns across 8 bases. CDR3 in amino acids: CASRTRGGRTDTQYF. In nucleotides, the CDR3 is TGTGCCAGCAGGACTCGCGGGGGGAGGACAGATACGCAGTATTTT.